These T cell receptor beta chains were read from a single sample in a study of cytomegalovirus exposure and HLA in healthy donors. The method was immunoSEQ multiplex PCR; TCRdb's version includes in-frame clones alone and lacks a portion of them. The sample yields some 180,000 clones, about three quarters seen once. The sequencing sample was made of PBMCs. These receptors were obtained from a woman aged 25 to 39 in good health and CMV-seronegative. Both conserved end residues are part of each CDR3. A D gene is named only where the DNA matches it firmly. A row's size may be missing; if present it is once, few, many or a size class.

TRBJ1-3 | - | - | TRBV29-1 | TGCAGCGGGGGAGGTCCGAGTAACACCATATATTTT | CSGGGPSNTIYF
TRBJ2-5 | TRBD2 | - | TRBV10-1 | TGCGCCAGCAGTGCGGAGCGGGGGAGGTCACGGGAGACCCAGTACTTC | CASSAERGRSRETQYF
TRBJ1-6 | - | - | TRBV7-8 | TGTGCCAGCAGCTTACCGCAGGGAAGCTCTCTTAATTCACCCCTCCACTTT | CASSLPQGSSLNSPLHF
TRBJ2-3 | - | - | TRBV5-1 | TGCGCCAGCGCCAACAGGGCCACAGATACGCAGTATTTT | CASANRATDTQYF
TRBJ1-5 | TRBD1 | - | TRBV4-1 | TGCGCCAGCAGCCAAAAAGGACAGGGGCTGGATCAGCCCCAGCATTTT | CASSQKGQGLDQPQHF
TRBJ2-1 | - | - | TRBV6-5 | TGTGCCAGCAGTTACTCGTACGGACAGTACAATGAGCAGTTCTTC | CASSYSYGQYNEQFF
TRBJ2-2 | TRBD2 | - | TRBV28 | TGTGCCAGCAGTTCGGGGGAGGGAGCCACCGGGGAGCTGTTTTTT | CASSSGEGATGELFF
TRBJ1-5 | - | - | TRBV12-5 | TGTGCTAGTGTTCCGGGAGAACGCAATCAGCCCCAGCATTTT | CASVPGERNQPQHF
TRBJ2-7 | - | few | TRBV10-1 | TGCGCCAGCAGTGAGTCGACAGGCGCCTACGAGCAGTACTTC | CASSESTGAYEQYF
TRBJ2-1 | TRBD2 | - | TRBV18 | TGTGCCAGCTCACCGGGGACTAGCGGGAACAATGAGCAGTTCTTC | CASSPGTSGNNEQFF
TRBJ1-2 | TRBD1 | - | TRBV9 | TGTGCCAGCAGCGTAGGGCAGGGGACAGCTAACTATGGCTACACCTTC | CASSVGQGTANYGYTF
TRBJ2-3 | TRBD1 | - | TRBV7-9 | TGTGCCAGCAGCCGAGGGACAGGGGTCACCACAGATACGCAGTATTTT | CASSRGTGVTTDTQYF
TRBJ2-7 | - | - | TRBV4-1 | TGCGCCAGCAGCCAAGAATTTGCCAGCAGGCCTTTCTACGAGCAGTACTTC | CASSQEFASRPFYEQYF
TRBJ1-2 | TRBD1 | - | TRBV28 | TGTGCCAGCAGTTTGGACAGGGGCGCCTATGGCTACACCTTC | CASSLDRGAYGYTF
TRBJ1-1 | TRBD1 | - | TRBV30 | TGTGCCTGGGGACAGGCGGAGAACACTGAAGCTTTCTTT | CAWGQAENTEAFF
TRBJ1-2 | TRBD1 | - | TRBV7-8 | TGTGCCAGCAGCTTGGTGGACAGGGGTGTCTATGGCTACACCTTC | CASSLVDRGVYGYTF
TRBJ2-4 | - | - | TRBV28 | TGTGCCAGCAGTTTAAATTTAGGGGAACAGTACTTC | CASSLNLGEQYF
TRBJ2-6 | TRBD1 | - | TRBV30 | TGTGCCTGTAGACAGGGGTCCTCTGGGGCCAACGTCCTGACTTTC | CACRQGSSGANVLTF
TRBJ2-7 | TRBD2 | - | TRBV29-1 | TGCAGCGTCTGGACTAGCGGTTTGTACGAGCAGTACTTC | CSVWTSGLYEQYF
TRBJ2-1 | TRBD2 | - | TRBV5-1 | TGCGCCAGCAGCACGGGACTAGCGGGTAAAAATGAGCAGTTCTTC | CASSTGLAGKNEQFF
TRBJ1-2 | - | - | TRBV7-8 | TGTGCCAGCAGCTTAGGGCCTGGCAATGGCTACACCTTC | CASSLGPGNGYTF
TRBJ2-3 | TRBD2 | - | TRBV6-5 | TGTGCCAGCAGTTACTCAGCGGGACGCACAGATACGCAGTATTTT | CASSYSAGRTDTQYF
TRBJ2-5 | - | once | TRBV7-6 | TGTGCCAGCATCGAGACGAGCGGGTGGGGTGGGACCCAGTACTTC | CASIETSGWGGTQYF
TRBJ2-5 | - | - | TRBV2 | TGTGCCAGCACTCTAGGGGGAAGGAACGGGGCCCAGTACTTC | CASTLGGRNGAQYF
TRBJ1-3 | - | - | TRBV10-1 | TGCGCCAGCAGTGAGTCGGTCGGGGAGTCCAGCTCTGGAAACACCATATATTTT | CASSESVGESSSGNTIYF
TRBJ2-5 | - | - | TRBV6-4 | TGTGCCAGCAGTGACGGCTCAGGGGGGCAAGAGACCCAGTACTTC | CASSDGSGGQETQYF
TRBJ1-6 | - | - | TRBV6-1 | TGTGCCAGCGTTAGCGGGACTACCTATAATTCACCCCTCCACTTT | CASVSGTTYNSPLHF
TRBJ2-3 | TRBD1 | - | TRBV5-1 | TGCGCCAGCAGCTTGGGGGGACAGGGTACAGATACGCAGTATTTT | CASSLGGQGTDTQYF
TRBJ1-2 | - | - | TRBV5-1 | TGCGCCAGCAGCTTGGAGAGCGGATATGGCTACACCTTC | CASSLESGYGYTF
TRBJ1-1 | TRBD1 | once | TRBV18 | TGTGCCAGCTCACCTACAGGGGTCGATGAAGCTTTCTTT | CASSPTGVDEAFF
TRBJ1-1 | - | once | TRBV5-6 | TGTGCCAGCAGCTTGAATTTAGGGGATCTCGGAGCTTTCTTT | CASSLNLGDLGAFF
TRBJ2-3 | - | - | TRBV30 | TGTGCCTGGCAGCAGGGGTTGTCTACGCAGTATTTT | CAWQQGLSTQYF
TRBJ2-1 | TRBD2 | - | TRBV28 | TGTGCCAGCAGTTCGAGCGGGGGGGGATACAATGAGCAGTTCTTC | CASSSSGGGYNEQFF
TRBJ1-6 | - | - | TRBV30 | TGTGCCTGCACGGGGGGGGTTTGGTCCTATAATTCACCCCTCCACTTT | CACTGGVWSYNSPLHF
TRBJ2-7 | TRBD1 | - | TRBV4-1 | TGCGCCAGCAGCCAAGACCCCCGGGACAGTCCAACCTACGAGCAGTACTTC | CASSQDPRDSPTYEQYF
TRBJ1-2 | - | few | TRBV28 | TGTGCCAGCAGCCAACCCGCGGGCTACACCTTC | CASSQPAGYTF
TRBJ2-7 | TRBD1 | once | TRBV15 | TGTGCCACCAGCAGACCGGGACAGGGGTCCTACGAGCAGTACTTC | CATSRPGQGSYEQYF
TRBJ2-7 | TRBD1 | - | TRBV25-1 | TGTGCCAGCAGCAAGGGACAGGGAGCCTACGAGCAGTACTTC | CASSKGQGAYEQYF